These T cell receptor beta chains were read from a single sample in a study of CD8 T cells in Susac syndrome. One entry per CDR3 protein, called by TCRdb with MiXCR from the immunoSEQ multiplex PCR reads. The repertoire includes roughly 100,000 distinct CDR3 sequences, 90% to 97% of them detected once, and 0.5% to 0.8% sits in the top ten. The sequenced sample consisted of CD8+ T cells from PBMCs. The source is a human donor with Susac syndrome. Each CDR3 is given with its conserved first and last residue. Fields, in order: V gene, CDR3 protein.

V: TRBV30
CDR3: CAWSVRGGRLDIQYF

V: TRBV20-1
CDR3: CSAPKVEEQFF

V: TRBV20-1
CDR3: CSAQSPRDTQQETQYF

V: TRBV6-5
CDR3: CASSYGQRNTEAFF

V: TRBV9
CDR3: CASSTQTGSYYGYTF

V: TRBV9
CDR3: CASSPWTYMNTEAFF

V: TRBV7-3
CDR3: CASSALGTGFLNEQFF

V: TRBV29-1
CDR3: CSVDPFREAYGYTF

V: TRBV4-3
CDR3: CASSQGTQETQYF

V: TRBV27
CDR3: CASSLPADRDLNEQYF

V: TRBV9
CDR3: CASSPILSQETQYF

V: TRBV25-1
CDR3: CASSGGGTRLPQETQYF

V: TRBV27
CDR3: CASSLAPTSPDYTF

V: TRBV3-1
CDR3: CASSQTATPGTRNEQFF

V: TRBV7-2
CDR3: CASSSGQGMNYGYTF

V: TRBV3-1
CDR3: CASSQFQGDTGELFF

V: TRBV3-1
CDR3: CASSQGGNLGLHF

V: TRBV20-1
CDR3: CSASLYVGETQYF

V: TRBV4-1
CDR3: CASSQAPGMNTEAFF

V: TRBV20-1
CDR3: CSASQVKDHQPQHF

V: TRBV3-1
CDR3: CASSPGPTPQETQYF

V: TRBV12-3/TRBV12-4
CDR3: CASLSGGRTDTQYF

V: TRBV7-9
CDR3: CASSLPLLGYTF

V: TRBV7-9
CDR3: CASSLGVSYEQYF

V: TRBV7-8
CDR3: CASSLVRGGNQPQHF

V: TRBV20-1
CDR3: CSASTRGREQFF

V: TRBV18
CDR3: CASAAGQGRQETQYF

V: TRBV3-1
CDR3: CASSPVSGGRGELFF

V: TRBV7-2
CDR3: CASSTTLQGIPRVTQYF